This is a list of T cell receptor beta chains from one sample in a study of vaccination and CD4 T cells after COVID-19. TCRdb re-analysed the PCR reads in MiXCR, keeping a single row per CDR3 protein. The sample lists 1,300 to 1,500 distinct CDR3 sequences, 48% occurring once. What these receptors recognize is not known. Sequenced material: CD4+ T cells from blood, cultured in vitro. These receptors all come from a human donor in good health. Each CDR3 is given with its conserved first and last residue. The D gene is left open where the match is weak. Size tells how often a clone was seen (once, few, many) or the class of an expanded clone, and some rows leave it out.

J gene: TRBJ2-3; D gene: TRBD2; V gene: TRBV20-1; clone size: few; CDR3 protein: CSTGGTSGGTDTQYF; CDR3 DNA: TGCAGTACCGGCGGGACTAGCGGGGGGACAGATACGCAGTATTTT
J gene: TRBJ1-1; D gene: TRBD1; V gene: TRBV24-1; clone size: .; CDR3 protein: CATSDPTLDRGETFF; CDR3 DNA: TGTGCCACCAGTGACCCTACCTTGGACAGGGGGGAAACTTTCTTT
J gene: TRBJ1-4; D gene: .; V gene: TRBV19; clone size: .; CDR3 protein: CASTAEGEEKLFF; CDR3 DNA: TGTGCCAGTACAGCCGAGGGGGAGGAAAAACTGTTTTTT
J gene: TRBJ1-1; D gene: .; V gene: TRBV6-5; clone size: .; CDR3 protein: CASSYPFGRLGNTEAFF; CDR3 DNA: TGTGCCAGCAGTTACCCCTTCGGTCGTTTAGGGAACACTGAAGCTTTCTTT
J gene: TRBJ2-3; D gene: TRBD2; V gene: TRBV11-3; clone size: once; CDR3 protein: CASSPLDSGDTQYF; CDR3 DNA: TGTGCCAGCAGCCCCTTGGATAGCGGGGATACGCAGTATTTT
J gene: TRBJ2-7; D gene: TRBD2; V gene: TRBV20-1; clone size: few; CDR3 protein: CSARNPTSGSSYEQYF; CDR3 DNA: TGCAGTGCTAGAAATCCGACTAGCGGGAGCTCCTACGAGCAGTACTTC
J gene: TRBJ2-5; D gene: .; V gene: TRBV20-1; clone size: few; CDR3 protein: CSVGTSKETQYF; CDR3 DNA: TGCAGTGTTGGGACTTCCAAGGAGACCCAGTACTTC
J gene: TRBJ1-2; D gene: .; V gene: TRBV7-2; clone size: few; CDR3 protein: CASSLYSYYGYTF; CDR3 DNA: TGTGCCAGCAGCTTATACAGTTACTATGGCTACACCTTC
J gene: TRBJ2-5; D gene: TRBD1; V gene: TRBV10-3; clone size: .; CDR3 protein: CAISPGTGIQETQYF; CDR3 DNA: TGTGCCATCAGTCCCGGGACAGGGATCCAAGAGACCCAGTACTTC
J gene: TRBJ2-3; D gene: TRBD2; V gene: TRBV20-1; clone size: once; CDR3 protein: CSAPGTSGGTDTQYF; CDR3 DNA: TGCAGTGCTCCCGGGACTAGCGGGGGCACAGATACGCAGTATTTT
J gene: TRBJ2-7; D gene: TRBD2; V gene: TRBV20-1; clone size: few; CDR3 protein: CSATLSGRAYGEQYF; CDR3 DNA: TGCAGTGCTACACTTAGCGGGAGGGCCTATGGAGAGCAGTACTTC
J gene: TRBJ2-1; D gene: TRBD1; V gene: TRBV7-9; clone size: .; CDR3 protein: CASSPPTGTNEQFF; CDR3 DNA: TGTGCCAGCAGCCCTCCGACAGGGACCAATGAGCAGTTCTTC
J gene: TRBJ2-1; D gene: TRBD2; V gene: TRBV5-1; clone size: .; CDR3 protein: CASSFRRFAGGPGRYNEQFF; CDR3 DNA: TGCGCCAGCAGCTTCCGTCGGTTTGCGGGAGGGCCGGGGAGGTACAATGAGCAGTTCTTC
J gene: TRBJ2-5; D gene: TRBD2; V gene: TRBV5-4; clone size: hyperexpanded; CDR3 protein: CASSLVLAGQETQYF; CDR3 DNA: TGTGCCAGCAGCTTGGTTCTAGCGGGTCAAGAGACCCAGTACTTC
J gene: TRBJ2-7; D gene: TRBD2; V gene: TRBV7-9; clone size: few; CDR3 protein: CASSLGGFTEGGEQYF; CDR3 DNA: TGTGCCAGCAGCTTAGGAGGATTCACAGAGGGAGGGGAGCAGTACTTC
J gene: TRBJ2-7; D gene: TRBD2; V gene: TRBV27; clone size: .; CDR3 protein: CASSLGYLGGSLYEQYF; CDR3 DNA: TGTGCCAGCAGTTTAGGGTATCTGGGAGGGAGCCTCTACGAGCAGTACTTC
J gene: TRBJ2-5; D gene: TRBD2; V gene: TRBV20-1; clone size: few; CDR3 protein: CSASPLGGSQETQYF; CDR3 DNA: TGCAGTGCTAGTCCCTTAGGCGGGAGTCAGGAGACCCAGTACTTC
J gene: TRBJ1-6; D gene: .; V gene: TRBV20-1; clone size: .; CDR3 protein: CSARDWGRADSPLHF; CDR3 DNA: TGCAGTGCTAGAGATTGGGGCAGGGCAGACTCACCCCTCCACTTT
J gene: TRBJ2-2; D gene: .; V gene: TRBV10-3; clone size: .; CDR3 protein: CAISEITGTLPGELFF; CDR3 DNA: TGTGCCATCAGCGAGATTACAGGGACACTGCCCGGGGAGCTGTTTTTT
J gene: TRBJ1-3; D gene: .; V gene: TRBV2; clone size: .; CDR3 protein: CASSEIRWNTIYF; CDR3 DNA: TGTGCCAGCAGTGAGATTCGATGGAACACCATATATTTT
J gene: TRBJ1-1; D gene: TRBD1; V gene: TRBV5-4; clone size: .; CDR3 protein: CASSSPGQGRTEAFF; CDR3 DNA: TGTGCCAGCAGCAGCCCTGGACAGGGGAGAACTGAAGCTTTCTTT
J gene: TRBJ1-2; D gene: .; V gene: TRBV20-1; clone size: .; CDR3 protein: CSARVDYGYTF; CDR3 DNA: TGCAGTGCTAGAGTGGACTATGGCTACACCTTC
J gene: TRBJ1-2; D gene: .; V gene: TRBV7-3; clone size: few; CDR3 protein: CASSPRAGANYGYTF; CDR3 DNA: TGTGCCAGCAGCCCCCGGGCAGGGGCTAACTATGGCTACACCTTC
J gene: TRBJ1-6; D gene: .; V gene: TRBV4-3; clone size: .; CDR3 protein: CASSQGSSYNSPLHF; CDR3 DNA: TGCGCCAGCAGCCAAGGAAGCTCCTATAATTCACCCCTCCACTTT
J gene: TRBJ2-2; D gene: .; V gene: TRBV28; clone size: few; CDR3 protein: CASSPALGARSTGELFF; CDR3 DNA: TGTGCCAGCAGTCCCGCATTGGGGGCGAGGAGCACCGGGGAGCTGTTTTTT
J gene: TRBJ2-7; D gene: .; V gene: TRBV5-1; clone size: .; CDR3 protein: CASSLESYEQYF; CDR3 DNA: TGCGCCAGCAGCTTGGAGTCCTACGAGCAGTACTTC
J gene: TRBJ2-7; D gene: .; V gene: TRBV27; clone size: .; CDR3 protein: CASGKNPRQYF; CDR3 DNA: TGTGCCAGCGGGAAGAACCCCCGCCAGTACTTC
J gene: TRBJ1-5; D gene: TRBD1; V gene: TRBV20-1; clone size: .; CDR3 protein: CSARDPDGDRYNQPQHF; CDR3 DNA: TGCAGTGCTAGAGATCCAGATGGGGACAGGTACAATCAGCCCCAGCATTTT
J gene: TRBJ1-1; D gene: .; V gene: TRBV6-5; clone size: .; CDR3 protein: CASSLSRNTEAFF; CDR3 DNA: TGTGCCAGCAGTTTGAGTCGGAACACTGAAGCTTTCTTT
J gene: TRBJ1-6; D gene: .; V gene: TRBV20-1; clone size: few; CDR3 protein: CSARGGADSPLHF; CDR3 DNA: TGCAGTGCTAGAGGGGGCGCCGATTCACCCCTCCACTTT
J gene: TRBJ2-7; D gene: .; V gene: TRBV5-1; clone size: .; CDR3 protein: CASSGRDQSGYEQYF; CDR3 DNA: TGCGCCAGCAGCGGCCGGGACCAGAGCGGTTACGAGCAGTACTTC
J gene: TRBJ1-4; D gene: TRBD1; V gene: TRBV20-1; clone size: .; CDR3 protein: CSAGGRGQEKLFF; CDR3 DNA: TGCAGTGCTGGAGGCAGGGGGCAGGAAAAACTGTTTTTT
J gene: TRBJ2-5; D gene: TRBD2; V gene: TRBV6-5; clone size: .; CDR3 protein: CASSYPSGGSRETQYF; CDR3 DNA: TGTGCCAGCAGTTACCCTAGCGGGGGGTCCAGAGAGACCCAGTACTTC
J gene: TRBJ1-5; D gene: TRBD1; V gene: TRBV30; clone size: .; CDR3 protein: CAWSVRGQGNQPQHF; CDR3 DNA: TGTGCCTGGAGTGTACGGGGACAGGGGAATCAGCCCCAGCATTTT
J gene: TRBJ2-2; D gene: .; V gene: TRBV19; clone size: .; CDR3 protein: CASSKSQVPGGELFF; CDR3 DNA: TGTGCCAGTAGTAAATCCCAGGTGCCCGGCGGGGAGCTGTTTTTT
J gene: TRBJ1-6; D gene: .; V gene: TRBV7-9; clone size: .; CDR3 protein: CASSYDSPNSPLHF; CDR3 DNA: TGTGCCAGCAGTTATGACAGCCCTAATTCACCCCTCCACTTT
J gene: TRBJ1-1; D gene: .; V gene: TRBV21-1; clone size: .; CDR3 protein: CASSKIQSLPGTGSIEAFF; CDR3 DNA: TGTGCCAGCAGCAAGATACAAAGTCTTCCCGGGACAGGGAGTATTGAAGCTTTCTTT
J gene: TRBJ2-2; D gene: .; V gene: TRBV2; clone size: few; CDR3 protein: CASKTRRDAGELFF; CDR3 DNA: TGTGCCAGCAAGACGAGGCGGGATGCCGGGGAGCTGTTTTTT
J gene: TRBJ1-5; D gene: .; V gene: TRBV28; clone size: .; CDR3 protein: CASSSQGRRGPQHF; CDR3 DNA: TGTGCCAGCAGCAGTCAGGGCCGGAGAGGGCCCCAGCATTTT
J gene: TRBJ2-1; D gene: .; V gene: TRBV9; clone size: .; CDR3 protein: CASSEGPKDEQFF; CDR3 DNA: TGTGCCAGCAGCGAGGGTCCCAAGGATGAGCAGTTCTTC